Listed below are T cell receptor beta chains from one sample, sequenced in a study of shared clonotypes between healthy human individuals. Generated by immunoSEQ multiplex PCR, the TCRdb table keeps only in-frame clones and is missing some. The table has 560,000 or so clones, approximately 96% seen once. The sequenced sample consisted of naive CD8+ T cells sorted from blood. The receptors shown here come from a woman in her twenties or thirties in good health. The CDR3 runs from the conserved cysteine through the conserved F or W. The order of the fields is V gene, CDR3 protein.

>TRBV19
CASSEGPSSYNEQFF
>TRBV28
CASSLSREGTDTQYF
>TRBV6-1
CASSESGELFF
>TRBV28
CASKLGLIPGYTF
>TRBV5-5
CASSLALLREAFF
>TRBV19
CASTTGGIYGYTF
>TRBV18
CASSREAAGGPSYEQYF
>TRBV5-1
CASSPGDLPFSYEQYF
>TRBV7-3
CASSLRSSQPPYEQYF
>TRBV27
CASSLVQGSGYTF
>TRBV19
CASAPAGPNYGYTF
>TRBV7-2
CASTLGTGSYNEQFF
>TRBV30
CAWTPIVVRSTDTQYF
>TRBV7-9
CASSEEGYEQYF
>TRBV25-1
CACGWPQHF